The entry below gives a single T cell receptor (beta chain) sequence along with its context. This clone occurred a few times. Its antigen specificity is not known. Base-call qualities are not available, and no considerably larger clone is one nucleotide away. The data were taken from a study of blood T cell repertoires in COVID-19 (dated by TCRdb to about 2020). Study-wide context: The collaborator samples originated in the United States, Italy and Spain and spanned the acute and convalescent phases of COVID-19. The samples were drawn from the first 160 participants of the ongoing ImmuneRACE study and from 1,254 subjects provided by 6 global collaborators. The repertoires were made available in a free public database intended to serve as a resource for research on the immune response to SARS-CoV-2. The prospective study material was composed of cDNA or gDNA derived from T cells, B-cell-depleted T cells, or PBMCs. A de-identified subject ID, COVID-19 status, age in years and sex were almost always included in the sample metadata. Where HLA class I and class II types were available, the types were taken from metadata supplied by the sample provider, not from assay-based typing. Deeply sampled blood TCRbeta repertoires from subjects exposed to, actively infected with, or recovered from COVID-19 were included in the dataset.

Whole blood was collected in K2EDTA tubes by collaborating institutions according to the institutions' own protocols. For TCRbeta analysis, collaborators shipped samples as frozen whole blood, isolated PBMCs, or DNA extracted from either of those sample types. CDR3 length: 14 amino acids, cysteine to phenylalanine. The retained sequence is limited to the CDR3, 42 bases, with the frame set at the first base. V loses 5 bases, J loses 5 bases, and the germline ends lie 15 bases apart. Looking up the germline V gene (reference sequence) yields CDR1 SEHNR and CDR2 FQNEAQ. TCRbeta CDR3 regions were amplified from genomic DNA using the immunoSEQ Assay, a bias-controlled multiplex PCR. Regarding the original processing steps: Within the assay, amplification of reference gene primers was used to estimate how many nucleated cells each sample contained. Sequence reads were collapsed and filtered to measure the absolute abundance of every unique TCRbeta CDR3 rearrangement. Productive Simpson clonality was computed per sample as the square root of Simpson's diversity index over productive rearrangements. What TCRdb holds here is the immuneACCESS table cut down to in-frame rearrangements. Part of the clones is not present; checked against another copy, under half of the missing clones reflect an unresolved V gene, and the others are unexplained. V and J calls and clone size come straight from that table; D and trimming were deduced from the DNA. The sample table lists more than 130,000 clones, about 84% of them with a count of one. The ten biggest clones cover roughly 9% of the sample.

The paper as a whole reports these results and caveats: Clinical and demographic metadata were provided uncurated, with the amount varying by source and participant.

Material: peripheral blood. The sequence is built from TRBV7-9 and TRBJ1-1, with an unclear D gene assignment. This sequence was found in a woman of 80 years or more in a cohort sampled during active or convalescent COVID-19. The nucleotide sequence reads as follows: TGTGCCAGCAGCAACGCGGGGATCCGAACTGAAGCTTTCTTT. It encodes CASSNAGIRTEAFF.